This is a list of T cell receptor beta chains from one sample in a study of T cell responses to AZD1222 COVID-19 vaccine. Repertoires were generated with immunoSEQ multiplex PCR, while TCRdb's copy carries only in-frame clones and drops some. The sample lists about 76,000 clones, more than 90% occurring once. The sequencing here drew on peripheral blood, taken on day 0 of AZD1222 vaccination. These receptors came from an adult in good health. CDR3s include the opening cysteine and the closing phenylalanine or tryptophan. A D gene is named only where the DNA matches it firmly. Not every row has a clone size; where given, it reads once, few, many or a size class.

clone size	CDR3 length	D gene	J gene	V gene	CDR3 protein	CDR3 DNA
NA	15	NA	TRBJ1-5	TRBV3-1/TRBV3-2	CASSLSTTGNQPQHF	TGTGCCAGCAGCCTATCGACGACAGGTAATCAGCCCCAGCATTTT
NA	14	NA	TRBJ1-2	TRBV6-5	CASTIELGSYGYTF	TGTGCCAGCACCATAGAGTTAGGGTCCTATGGCTACACCTTC
NA	14	TRBD1	TRBJ1-6	TRBV5-8	CASSSGTGLGPLHF	TGTGCCAGCAGCTCCGGGACAGGGTTAGGACCCCTCCACTTT
NA	13	TRBD1	TRBJ1-2	TRBV6-2/TRBV6-3	CASSLGQGNGYTF	TGTGCCAGCAGCCTGGGACAGGGCAACGGCTACACCTTC
NA	14	NA	TRBJ2-2	TRBV7-3	CASSLLLTTGELFF	TGTGCCAGCAGCTTATTGTTGACTACCGGGGAGCTGTTTTTT
NA	14	NA	TRBJ1-6	TRBV11-3	CASSLDRLDSPLHF	TGTGCCAGCAGCTTAGACAGGCTGGATTCACCCCTCCACTTT
NA	13	TRBD1	TRBJ2-7	TRBV9	CASSADRVDEQYF	TGTGCCAGCAGCGCAGACAGGGTTGACGAGCAGTACTTC
NA	14	TRBD1	TRBJ1-1	TRBV4-1	CASSQENRGTEAFF	TGCGCCAGCAGCCAGGAGAACAGGGGCACTGAAGCTTTCTTT
NA	13	TRBD1	TRBJ1-1	TRBV5-4	CASSSQGARGPFF	TGTGCCAGCAGCAGTCAGGGGGCGCGTGGGCCTTTCTTT
NA	14	NA	TRBJ2-3	TRBV18	CASSPQGSADTQYF	TGTGCCAGCTCACCACAGGGGAGCGCAGATACGCAGTATTTT
once	14	TRBD1	TRBJ2-2	TRBV5-4	CASSSGTGFRELFF	TGTGCCAGCAGCTCCGGGACAGGGTTTCGGGAGCTGTTTTTT
NA	12	NA	TRBJ1-4	TRBV3-1/TRBV3-2	CASSQEREKLFF	TGTGCCAGCAGCCAAGAGCGGGAAAAACTGTTTTTT
NA	13	NA	TRBJ1-5	TRBV30	CAWNRESNQPQHF	TGTGCCTGGAACAGGGAAAGCAATCAGCCCCAGCATTTT
NA	16	NA	TRBJ2-7	TRBV11-3	CASSFTADLGSDEQYF	TGTGCCAGCAGCTTCACGGCCGACCTAGGGAGCGACGAGCAGTACTTC
NA	14	NA	TRBJ1-2	TRBV13	CASRLLQGIHGYTF	TGTGCCAGCAGACTCCTACAGGGAATACATGGCTACACCTTC
NA	15	NA	TRBJ1-3	TRBV6-6	CASSYRVETGNTIYF	TGTGCCAGCAGTTACCGGGTAGAAACTGGAAACACCATATATTTT
NA	10	NA	TRBJ1-2	TRBV6-5	CASDDYGYTF	TGTGCCAGCGACGACTATGGCTACACCTTC
NA	13	NA	TRBJ2-5	TRBV7-9	CASSLFEKETQYF	TGTGCCAGCAGCTTATTCGAGAAAGAGACCCAGTACTTC
NA	14	NA	TRBJ2-4	TRBV9	CASSVGRESSIQYF	TGTGCCAGCAGCGTAGGCAGGGAGTCAAGCATTCAGTACTTC
once	18	TRBD1	TRBJ1-2	TRBV5-8	CASSLSGTGFLFLQGYTF	TGTGCCAGCAGCTTGTCGGGGACAGGGTTCCTGTTTTTGCAGGGCTACACCTTC
NA	14	TRBD1	TRBJ2-7	TRBV6-5	CASSYSGTGVEQYF	TGTGCCAGCAGTTACTCCGGGACAGGGGTCGAGCAGTACTTC
NA	15	TRBD1	TRBJ1-2	TRBV7-9	CAIKAGTGPRGGYTF	TGTGCCATCAAGGCCGGGACAGGACCGAGGGGTGGCTACACCTTC
NA	14	NA	TRBJ2-5	TRBV5-1	CASSQQVSEETQYF	TGCGCCAGCAGCCAACAGGTGTCCGAAGAGACCCAGTACTTC
NA	17	NA	TRBJ1-1	TRBV11-3	CASSHQGIFAMNTEAFF	TGTGCCAGCAGCCACCAGGGTATTTTCGCCATGAACACTGAAGCTTTCTTT
NA	14	NA	TRBJ1-1	TRBV7-6	CASSLSSGNTEAFF	TGTGCCAGCAGCCTTTCGTCGGGGAACACTGAAGCTTTCTTT
NA	14	NA	TRBJ2-5	TRBV2	CASSEEAGGETQYF	TGTGCCAGCAGTGAAGAGGCAGGGGGGGAGACCCAGTACTTC
NA	12	NA	TRBJ1-1	TRBV10-3	CANRDTNTEAFF	TGTGCCAACCGGGATACCAACACTGAAGCTTTCTTT
few	18	TRBD1	TRBJ2-6	TRBV5-1	CASSPTLQGYSGANVLTF	TGCGCCAGCAGCCCAACCTTACAGGGGTATTCAGGGGCCAACGTCCTGACTTTC
NA	13	NA	TRBJ2-1	TRBV7-8	CASSLAEQSRPFF	TGTGCCAGCAGCTTAGCGGAACAGAGTCGTCCGTTCTTC
NA	13	NA	TRBJ1-2	TRBV6-5	CASSYTGSYGYTF	TGTGCCAGCAGTTACACAGGATCATATGGCTACACCTTC
NA	15	NA	TRBJ1-2	TRBV7-9	CASSLEGGTPYGYTF	TGTGCCAGCAGCTTAGAGGGGGGGACTCCCTATGGCTACACCTTC
NA	12	NA	TRBJ1-5	TRBV19	CASSIGDGPQHF	TGTGCCAGTAGTATAGGGGACGGGCCCCAGCATTTT
NA	17	TRBD2	TRBJ2-1	TRBV6-6	CASSPGTSGVSYNEQFF	TGTGCCAGCAGTCCCGGGACTAGCGGGGTCTCCTACAATGAGCAGTTCTTC
NA	12	NA	TRBJ1-1	TRBV19	CASSIASYEAFF	TGTGCCAGTAGTATCGCAAGTTATGAAGCTTTCTTT
NA	15	NA	TRBJ2-3	TRBV3-1/TRBV3-2	CASSQGTASTDTQYF	TGTGCCAGCAGCCAAGGGACAGCGAGCACAGATACGCAGTATTTT